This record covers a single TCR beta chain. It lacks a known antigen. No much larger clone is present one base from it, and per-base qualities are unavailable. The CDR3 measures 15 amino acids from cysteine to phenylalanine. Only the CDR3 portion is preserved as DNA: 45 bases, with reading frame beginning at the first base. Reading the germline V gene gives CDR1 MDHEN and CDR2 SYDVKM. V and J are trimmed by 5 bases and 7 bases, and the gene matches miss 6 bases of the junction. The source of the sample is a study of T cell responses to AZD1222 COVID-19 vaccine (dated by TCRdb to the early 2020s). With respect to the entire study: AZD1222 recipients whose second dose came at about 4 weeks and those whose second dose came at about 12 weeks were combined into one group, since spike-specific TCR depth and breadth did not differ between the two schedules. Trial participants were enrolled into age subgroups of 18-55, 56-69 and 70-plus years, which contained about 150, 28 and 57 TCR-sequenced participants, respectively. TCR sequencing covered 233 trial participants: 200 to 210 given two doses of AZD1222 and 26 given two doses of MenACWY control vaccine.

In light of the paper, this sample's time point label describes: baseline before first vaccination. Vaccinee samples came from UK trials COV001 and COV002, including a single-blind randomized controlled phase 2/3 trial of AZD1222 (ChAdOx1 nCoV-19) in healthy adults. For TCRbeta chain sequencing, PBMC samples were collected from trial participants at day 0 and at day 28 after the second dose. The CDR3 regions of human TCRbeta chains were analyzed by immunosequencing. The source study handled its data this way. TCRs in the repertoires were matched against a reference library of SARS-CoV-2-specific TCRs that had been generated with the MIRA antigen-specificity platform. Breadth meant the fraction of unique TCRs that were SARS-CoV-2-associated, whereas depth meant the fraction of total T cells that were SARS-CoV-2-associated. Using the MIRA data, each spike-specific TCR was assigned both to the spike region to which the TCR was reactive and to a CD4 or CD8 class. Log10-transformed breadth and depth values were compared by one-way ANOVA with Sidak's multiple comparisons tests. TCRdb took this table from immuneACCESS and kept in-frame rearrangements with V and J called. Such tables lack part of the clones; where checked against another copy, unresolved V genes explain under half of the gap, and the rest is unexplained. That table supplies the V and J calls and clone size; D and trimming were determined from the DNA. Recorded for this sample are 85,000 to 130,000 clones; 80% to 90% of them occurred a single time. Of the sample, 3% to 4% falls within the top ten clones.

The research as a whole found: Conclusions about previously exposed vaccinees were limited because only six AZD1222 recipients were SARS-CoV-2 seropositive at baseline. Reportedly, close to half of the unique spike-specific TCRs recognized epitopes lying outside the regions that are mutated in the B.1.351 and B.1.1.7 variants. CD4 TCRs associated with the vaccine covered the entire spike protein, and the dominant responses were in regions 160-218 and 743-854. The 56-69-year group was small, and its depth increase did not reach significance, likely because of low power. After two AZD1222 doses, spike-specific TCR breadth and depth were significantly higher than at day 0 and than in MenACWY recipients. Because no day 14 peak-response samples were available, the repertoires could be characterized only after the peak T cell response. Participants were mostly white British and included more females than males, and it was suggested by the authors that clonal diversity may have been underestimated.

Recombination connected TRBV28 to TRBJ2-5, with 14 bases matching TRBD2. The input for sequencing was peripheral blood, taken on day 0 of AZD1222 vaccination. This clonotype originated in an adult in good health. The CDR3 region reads CASSTGLAGALTQYF. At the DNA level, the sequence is TGTGCCAGCAGTACGGGACTAGCGGGGGCGTTGACCCAGTACTTC. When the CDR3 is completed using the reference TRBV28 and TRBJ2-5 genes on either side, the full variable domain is DVKVTQSSRYLVKRTGEKVFLECVQDMDHENMFWYRQDPGLGLRLIYFSYDVKMKEKGDIPEGYSVSREKKERFSLILESASTNQTSMYLCASSTGLAGALTQYFGPGTRLLVL.